Described below is a single TCR beta chain sequence and its context. The same CDR3 can be traced to other DNA sequences in this sample. The study sampled blood at baseline, cycle 4 day 1, and cycle 7 day 1. Here immunoSEQ multiplex PCR was the method, and the copy in TCRdb shows in-frame clones only, minus some. The data contain around 40,000 clones, around 82% of them singletons. The data originate from a study of OX40 agonist ivuxolimab in advanced cancers. Turning to the study itself: Each patient was given ivuxolimab into a vein every 2 weeks, at 0.01 to 10 mg/kg.

Germline V gene lookup returns CDR1 SGHVS and CDR2 FQNEAQ. The CDR3 is 15 amino acids. Trimming took 1 base from V and 6 from J; bases not matched to a gene: 6. Sequenced material: CD4+ or CD8+ T cells sorted from blood, taken in a trial of the OX40 agonist ivuxolimab. This receptor was obtained from an adult with an advanced solid tumor such as melanoma, head and neck, liver or kidney cancer. The rearrangement links TRBV7-8 to TRBJ1-5; 7 bases fit TRBD1. CDR3 in amino acids: CASSLGGEGAQPQHF. In nucleotides, the CDR3 is TGTGCCAGCAGCTTAGGGGGGGAGGGGGCTCAGCCCCAGCATTTT.